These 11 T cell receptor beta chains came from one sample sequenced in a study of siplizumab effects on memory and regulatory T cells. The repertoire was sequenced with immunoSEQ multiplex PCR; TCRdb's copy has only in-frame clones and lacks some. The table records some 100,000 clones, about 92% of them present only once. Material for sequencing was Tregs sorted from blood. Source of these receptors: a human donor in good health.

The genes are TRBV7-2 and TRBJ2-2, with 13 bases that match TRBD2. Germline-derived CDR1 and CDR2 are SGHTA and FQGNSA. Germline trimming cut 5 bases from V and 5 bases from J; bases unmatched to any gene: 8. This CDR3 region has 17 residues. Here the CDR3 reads CASSPRTSGSNTGELFF. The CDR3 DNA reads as TGTGCCAGCAGCCCGAGGACTAGCGGGAGTAATACCGGGGAGCTGTTTTTT.

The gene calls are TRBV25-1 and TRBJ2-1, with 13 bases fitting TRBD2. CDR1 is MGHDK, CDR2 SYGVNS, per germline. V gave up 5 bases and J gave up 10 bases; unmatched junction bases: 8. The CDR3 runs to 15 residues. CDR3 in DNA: TGTGCCAGCAGTTTTGGGACTAGCGGGACGCGGGAGCAGTTCTTC. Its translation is CASSFGTSGTREQFF. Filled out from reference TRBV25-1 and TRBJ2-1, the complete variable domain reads EADIYQTPRYLVIGTGKKITLECSQTMGHDKMYWYQQDPGMELHLIHYSYGVNSTEKGDLSSESTVSRIRTEHFPLTLESARPSHTSQYLCASSFGTSGTREQFFGPGTRLTVL.

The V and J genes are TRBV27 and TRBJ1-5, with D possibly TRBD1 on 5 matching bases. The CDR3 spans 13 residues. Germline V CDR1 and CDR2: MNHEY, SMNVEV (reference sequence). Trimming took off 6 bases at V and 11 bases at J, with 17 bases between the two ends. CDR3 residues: CASRMDRRGSQHF. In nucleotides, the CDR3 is TGTGCCAGCAGGATGGACCGACGGGGGTCCCAGCATTTT.

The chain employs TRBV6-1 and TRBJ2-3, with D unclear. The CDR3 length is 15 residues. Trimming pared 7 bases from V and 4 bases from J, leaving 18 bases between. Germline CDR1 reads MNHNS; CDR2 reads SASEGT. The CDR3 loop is CASKPPPRSPDTQYF. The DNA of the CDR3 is TGTGCCAGCAAGCCCCCCCCGAGGTCCCCAGATACGCAGTATTTT.

The CDR3 coding sequence is TGTGCCAGCAGGCTTACAGGGGGGGAGACCCAGTACTTC. This gives the protein CASRLTGGETQYF. V is TRBV11-1 and J is TRBJ2-5; 8 bases agree with TRBD1. V dropped 6 bases and J dropped 5; count of bases not matched to a gene: 5. Germline V gene lookup returns CDR1 SGHAT and CDR2 FQDESV (reference sequence). This CDR3 has 13 amino acids.

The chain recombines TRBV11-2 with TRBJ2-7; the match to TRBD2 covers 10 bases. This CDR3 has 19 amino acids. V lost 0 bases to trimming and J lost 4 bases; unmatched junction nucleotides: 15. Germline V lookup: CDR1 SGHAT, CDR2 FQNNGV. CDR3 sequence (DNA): TGTGCCAGCAGCTTAGATCGTACAAGCGGGAGGGCCGATTTATACGAGCAGTACTTC. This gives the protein CASSLDRTSGRADLYEQYF.

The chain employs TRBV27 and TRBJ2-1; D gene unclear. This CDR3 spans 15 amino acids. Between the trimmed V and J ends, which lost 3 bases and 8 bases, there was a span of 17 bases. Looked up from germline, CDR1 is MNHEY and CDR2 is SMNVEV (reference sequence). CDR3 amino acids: CASSFVATGMHEQFF. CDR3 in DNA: TGTGCCAGCAGTTTCGTGGCAACTGGAATGCATGAGCAGTTCTTC.

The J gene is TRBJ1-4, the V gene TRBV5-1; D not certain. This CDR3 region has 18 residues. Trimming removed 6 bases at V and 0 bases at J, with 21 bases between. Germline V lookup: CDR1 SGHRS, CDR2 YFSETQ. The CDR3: CASTPGRTHPTTNEKLFF. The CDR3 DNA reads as TGCGCCAGCACACCTGGACGGACGCACCCTACAACTAATGAAAAACTGTTTTTT.

The CDR3 here is CASSFRPGLAEETQYF. The DNA for the CDR3 is TGTGCCAGCAGCTTTAGGCCCGGACTAGCGGAAGAGACCCAGTACTTC. The rearrangement joins TRBV5-4 to TRBJ2-5; 10 nucleotides agree with TRBD2. The CDR3 runs to 16 residues. V shed 2 bases, J shed 3 bases, and the junction held 7 bases outside the gene matches. CDR1 and CDR2 (germline): SGHNT, YYREEE (reference sequence). The variable domain in full, completed from reference TRBV5-4 and TRBJ2-5, reads ETGVTQSPTHLIKTRGQQVTLRCSSQSGHNTVSWYQQALGQGPQFIFQYYREEENGRGNFPPRFSGLQFPNYSSELNVNALELDDSALYLCASSFRPGLAEETQYFGPGTRLLVL.

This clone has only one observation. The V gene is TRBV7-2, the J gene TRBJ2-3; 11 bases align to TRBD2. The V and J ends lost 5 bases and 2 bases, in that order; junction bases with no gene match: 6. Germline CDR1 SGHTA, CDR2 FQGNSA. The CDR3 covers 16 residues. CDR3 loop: CASSPLTSGVTDTQYF. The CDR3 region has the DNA TGTGCCAGCAGCCCCTTGACTAGCGGGGTCACAGATACGCAGTATTTT.

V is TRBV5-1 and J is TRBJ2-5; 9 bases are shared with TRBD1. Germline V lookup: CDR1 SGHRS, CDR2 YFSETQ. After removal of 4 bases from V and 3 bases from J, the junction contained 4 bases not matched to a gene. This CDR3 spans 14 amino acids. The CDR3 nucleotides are TGCGCCAGCAGCATGGGACAGGGTGAAGAGACCCAGTACTTC. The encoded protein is CASSMGQGEETQYF. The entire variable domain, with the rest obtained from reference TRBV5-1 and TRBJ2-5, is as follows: KAGVTQTPRYLIKTRGQQVTLSCSPISGHRSVSWYQQTPGQGLQFLFEYFSETQRNKGNFPGRFSGRQFSNSRSEMNVSTLELGDSALYLCASSMGQGEETQYFGPGTRLLVL.